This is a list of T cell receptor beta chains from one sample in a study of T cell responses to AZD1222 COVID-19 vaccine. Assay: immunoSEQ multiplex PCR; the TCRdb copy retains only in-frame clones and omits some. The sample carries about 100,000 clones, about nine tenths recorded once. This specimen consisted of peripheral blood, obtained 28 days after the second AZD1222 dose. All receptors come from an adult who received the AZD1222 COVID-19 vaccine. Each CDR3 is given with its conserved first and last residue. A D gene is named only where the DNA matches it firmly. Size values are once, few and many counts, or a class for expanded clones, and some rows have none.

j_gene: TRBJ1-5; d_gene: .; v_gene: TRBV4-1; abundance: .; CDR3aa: CASSQDMMAQHF
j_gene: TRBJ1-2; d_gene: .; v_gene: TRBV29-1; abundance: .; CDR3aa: CSVARGGYGYTF
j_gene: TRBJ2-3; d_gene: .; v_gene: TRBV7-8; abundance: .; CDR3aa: CASSLLPLARTDTQYF
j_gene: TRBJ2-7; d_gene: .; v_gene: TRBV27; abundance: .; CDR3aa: CASSFGTPYEQYF
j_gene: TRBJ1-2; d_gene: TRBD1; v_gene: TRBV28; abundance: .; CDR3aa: CASSPGQANYGYTF
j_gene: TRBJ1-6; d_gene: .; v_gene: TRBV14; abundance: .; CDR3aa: CASSPQGRALHF
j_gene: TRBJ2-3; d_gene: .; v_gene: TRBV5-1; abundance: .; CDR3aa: CASSLGQNTDTQYF
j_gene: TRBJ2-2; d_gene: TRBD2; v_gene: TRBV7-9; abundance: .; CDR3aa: CAPRRGGGIPPKTGELFF
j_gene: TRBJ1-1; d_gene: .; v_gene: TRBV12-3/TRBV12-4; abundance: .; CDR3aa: CASSLSLTGAFF
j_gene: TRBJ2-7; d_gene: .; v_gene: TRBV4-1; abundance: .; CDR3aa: CASSQATLGGAYGQYF
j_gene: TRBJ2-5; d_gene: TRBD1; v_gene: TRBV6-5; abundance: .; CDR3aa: CASSYSKTGAGETQYF
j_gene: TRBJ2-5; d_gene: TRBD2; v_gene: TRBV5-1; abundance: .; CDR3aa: CASSSGEETQYF
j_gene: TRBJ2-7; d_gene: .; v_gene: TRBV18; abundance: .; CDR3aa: CASSPPGERDGEQYF
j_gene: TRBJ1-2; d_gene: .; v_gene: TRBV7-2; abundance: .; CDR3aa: CASSLDGNYGYTF
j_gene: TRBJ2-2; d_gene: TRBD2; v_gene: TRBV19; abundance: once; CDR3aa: CASMAAGVGLVTGELFF
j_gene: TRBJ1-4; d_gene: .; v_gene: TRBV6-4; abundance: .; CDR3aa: CASSREENEKLFF
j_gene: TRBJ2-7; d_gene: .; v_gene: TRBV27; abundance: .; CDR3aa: CASSLYEQYF
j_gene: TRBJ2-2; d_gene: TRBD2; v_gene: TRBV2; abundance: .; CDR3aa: CASRGTSGNTGELFF
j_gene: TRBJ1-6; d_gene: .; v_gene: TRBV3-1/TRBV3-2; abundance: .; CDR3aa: CASSQEQSPLHF
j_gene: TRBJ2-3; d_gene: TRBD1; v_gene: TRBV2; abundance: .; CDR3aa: CASSRGQGVTDTQYF
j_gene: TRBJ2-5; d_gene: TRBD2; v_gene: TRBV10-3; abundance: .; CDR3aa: CAISEPGSGRETQYF
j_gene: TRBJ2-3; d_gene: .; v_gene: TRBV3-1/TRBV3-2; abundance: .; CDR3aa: CASSQGPPDTQYF
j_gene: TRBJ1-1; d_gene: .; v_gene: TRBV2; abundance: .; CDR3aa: CASGNTEAFF
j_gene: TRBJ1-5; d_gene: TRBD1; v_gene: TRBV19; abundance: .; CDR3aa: CASSTTGGLSNQPQHF
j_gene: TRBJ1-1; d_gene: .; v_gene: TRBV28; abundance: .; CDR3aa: CASSLTGEERRAFF
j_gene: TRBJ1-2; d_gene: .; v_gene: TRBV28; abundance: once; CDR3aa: CASSFGGIYGYTF
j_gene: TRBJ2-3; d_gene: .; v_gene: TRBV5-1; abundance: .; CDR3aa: CASDRWRATTDTQYF
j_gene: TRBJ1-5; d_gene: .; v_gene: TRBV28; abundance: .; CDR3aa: CASSLNIPGGNQPQHF
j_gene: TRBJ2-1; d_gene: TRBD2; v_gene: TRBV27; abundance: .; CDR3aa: CASRPTSGMYEQFF
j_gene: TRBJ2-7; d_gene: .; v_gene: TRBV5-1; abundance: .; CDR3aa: CASSFDGTDSYEQYF
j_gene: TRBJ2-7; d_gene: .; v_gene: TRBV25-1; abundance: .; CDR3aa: CASSRGSHEQYF
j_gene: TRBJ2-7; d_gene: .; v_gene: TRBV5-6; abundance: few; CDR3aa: CASSFGPTGEQYF
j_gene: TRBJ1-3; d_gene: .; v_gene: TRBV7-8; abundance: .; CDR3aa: CASSLGETRGNTIYF
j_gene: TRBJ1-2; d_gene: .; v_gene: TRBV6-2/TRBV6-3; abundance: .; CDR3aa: CASSYDGAYGYTF
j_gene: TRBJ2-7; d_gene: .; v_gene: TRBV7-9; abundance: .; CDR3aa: CASSLTGYEQYF
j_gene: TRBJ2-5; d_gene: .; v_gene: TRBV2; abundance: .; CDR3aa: CASIETARGETQYF
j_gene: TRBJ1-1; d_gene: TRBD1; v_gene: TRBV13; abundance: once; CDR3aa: CASSLDRADTEAFF
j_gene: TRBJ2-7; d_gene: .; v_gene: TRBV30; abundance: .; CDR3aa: CAWSGQGIGEQYF
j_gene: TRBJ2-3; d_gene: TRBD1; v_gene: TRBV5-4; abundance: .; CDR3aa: CASSYQGATDTQYF
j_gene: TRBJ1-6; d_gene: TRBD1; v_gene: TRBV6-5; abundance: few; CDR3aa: CASTRGTNQGSPLHF
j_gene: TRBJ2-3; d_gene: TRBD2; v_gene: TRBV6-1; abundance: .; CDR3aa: CASSEFWTSYTDTQYF
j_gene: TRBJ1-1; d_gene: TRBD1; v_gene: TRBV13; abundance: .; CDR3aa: CASSLEGTGRTEAFF
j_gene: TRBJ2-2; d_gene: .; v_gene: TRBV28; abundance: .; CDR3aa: CASSSAGDNTGELFF
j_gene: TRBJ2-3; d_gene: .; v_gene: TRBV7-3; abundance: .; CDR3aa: CASSALTGTPRSTDTQYF
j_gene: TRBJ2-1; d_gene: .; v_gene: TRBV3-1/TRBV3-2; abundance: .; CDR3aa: CASSQDEGEQFF
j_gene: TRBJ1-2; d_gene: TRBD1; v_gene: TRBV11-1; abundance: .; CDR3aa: CASSLAQGPGYTF
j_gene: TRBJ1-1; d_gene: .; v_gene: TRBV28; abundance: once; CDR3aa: CASSPRVPQNTEAFF
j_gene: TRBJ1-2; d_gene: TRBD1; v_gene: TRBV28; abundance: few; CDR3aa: CASSLNRGQGYTF
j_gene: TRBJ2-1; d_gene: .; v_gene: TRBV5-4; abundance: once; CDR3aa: CASSLEQTRSSYNEQFF
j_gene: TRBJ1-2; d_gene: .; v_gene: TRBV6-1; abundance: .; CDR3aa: CASSEPRIGYTF
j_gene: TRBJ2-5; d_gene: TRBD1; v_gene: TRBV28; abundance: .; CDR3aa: CASKGQGWETQYF
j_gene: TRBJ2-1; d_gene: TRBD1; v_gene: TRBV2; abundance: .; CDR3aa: CASKRAQGVYNEQFF
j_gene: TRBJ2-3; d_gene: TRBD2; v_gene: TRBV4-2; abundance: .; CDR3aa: CASSQETSGTDTQYF
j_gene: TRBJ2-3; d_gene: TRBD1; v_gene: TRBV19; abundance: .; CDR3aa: CASSIGEDRATDTQYF
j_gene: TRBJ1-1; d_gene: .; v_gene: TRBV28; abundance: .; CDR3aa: CASRQTRRGEAFF
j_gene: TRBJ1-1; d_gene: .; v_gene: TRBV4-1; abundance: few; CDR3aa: CASSQDRGGKAFF
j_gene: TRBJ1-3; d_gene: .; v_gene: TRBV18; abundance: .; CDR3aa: CASSPAGKSGGNTIYF
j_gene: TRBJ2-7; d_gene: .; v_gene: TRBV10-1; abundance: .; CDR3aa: CASSESPGAGYEQYF